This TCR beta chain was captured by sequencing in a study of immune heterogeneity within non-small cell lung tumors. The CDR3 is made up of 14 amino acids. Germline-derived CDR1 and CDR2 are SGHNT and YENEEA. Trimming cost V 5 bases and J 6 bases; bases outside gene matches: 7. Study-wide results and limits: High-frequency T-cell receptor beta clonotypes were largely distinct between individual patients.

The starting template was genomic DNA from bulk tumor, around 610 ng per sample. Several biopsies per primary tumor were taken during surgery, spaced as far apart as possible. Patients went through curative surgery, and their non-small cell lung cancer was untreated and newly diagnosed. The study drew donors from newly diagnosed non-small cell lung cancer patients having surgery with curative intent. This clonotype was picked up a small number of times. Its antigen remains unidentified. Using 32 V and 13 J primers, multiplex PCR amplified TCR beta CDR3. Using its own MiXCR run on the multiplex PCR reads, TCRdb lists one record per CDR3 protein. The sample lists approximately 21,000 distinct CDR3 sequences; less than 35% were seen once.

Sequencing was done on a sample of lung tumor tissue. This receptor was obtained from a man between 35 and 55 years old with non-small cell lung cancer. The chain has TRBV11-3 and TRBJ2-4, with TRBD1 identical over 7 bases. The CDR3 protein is CASSQDRVVNIQYF. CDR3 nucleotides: TGTGCCAGCAGCCAAGACAGGGTAGTAAACATTCAGTACTTC. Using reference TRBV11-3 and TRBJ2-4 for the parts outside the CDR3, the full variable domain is EAGVVQSPRYKIIEKKQPVAFWCNPISGHNTLYWYLQNLGQGPELLIRYENEEAVDDSQLPKDRFSAERLKGVDSTLKIQPAELGDSAVYLCASSQDRVVNIQYFGAGTRLSVL.